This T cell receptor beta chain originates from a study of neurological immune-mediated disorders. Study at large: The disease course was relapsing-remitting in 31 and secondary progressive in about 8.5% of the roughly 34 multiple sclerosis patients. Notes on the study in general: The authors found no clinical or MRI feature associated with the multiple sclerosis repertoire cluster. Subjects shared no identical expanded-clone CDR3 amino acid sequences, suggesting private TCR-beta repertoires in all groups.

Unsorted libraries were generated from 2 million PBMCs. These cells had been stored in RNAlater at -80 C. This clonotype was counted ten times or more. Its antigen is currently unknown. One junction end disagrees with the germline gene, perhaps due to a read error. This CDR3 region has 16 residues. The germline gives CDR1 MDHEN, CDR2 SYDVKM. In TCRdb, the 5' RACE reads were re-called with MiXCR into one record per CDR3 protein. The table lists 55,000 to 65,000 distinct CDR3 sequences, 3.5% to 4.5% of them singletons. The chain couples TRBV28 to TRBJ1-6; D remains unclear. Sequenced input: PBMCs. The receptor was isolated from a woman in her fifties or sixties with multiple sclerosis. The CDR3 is CASRALQSSYNSPLNF. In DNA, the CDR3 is TGTGCCAGCAGAGCATTACAGAGCTCCTATAATTCACCCCTCAACTTT. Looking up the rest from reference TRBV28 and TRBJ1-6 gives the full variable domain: DVKVTQSSRYLVKRTGEKVFLECVQDMDHENMFWYRQDPGLGLRLIYFSYDVKMKEKGDIPEGYSVSREKKERFSLILESASTNQTSMYLCASRALQSSYNSPLNFGNGTRLTVT.